This TCR beta chain appears in the sequencing data of a study of shared T cell receptors in the human thymus. This CDR3 is built from 17 residues. CDR1 and CDR2 (germline): SGHNT, YYREEE (reference sequence). The V and J ends lost 2 bases and 5 bases respectively, with 22 bases between them. This clone appeared a single time. Libraries were prepared by immunoSEQ multiplex PCR; TCRdb keeps only in-frame clonotypes and omits some of them. The table lists tens of thousands of clones, nearly 95% of them singletons. The sequenced sample consisted of thymocytes. This TCR was recovered from a human donor. This chain joins TRBV5-4 and TRBJ1-2; a possible D gene is TRBD1 (6 bases). CDR3 loop: CASSFRQGYIFQYGYTF. The CDR3, as DNA: TGTGCCAGCAGCTTCCGGCAGGGGTATATTTTTCAGTATGGCTACACCTTC.